The rows below give T cell receptor beta chains drawn from one sample of a study of cytomegalovirus exposure and HLA in healthy donors. The protocol was immunoSEQ multiplex PCR, while the TCRdb copy is restricted to in-frame clones and leaves out a portion. Of roughly 170,000 clones in the sample, roughly four fifths are singletons; the top ten hold 2.5%. The source material was PBMCs. Receptors originate from a female donor in good health and CMV-seronegative. CDR3s include the opening cysteine and the closing phenylalanine or tryptophan. The order of the fields is CDR3 length, clone size, J gene, V gene, D gene, CDR3 protein, CDR3 DNA. The D gene is left open where the match is weak. Some rows have no size entry. The others give once, few or many, or a class for an expanded clone.

15 | NA | TRBJ2-7 | TRBV2 | TRBD1 | CASRTGGTGFDEQYF | TGTGCCAGCAGGACTGGGGGGACAGGGTTCGACGAGCAGTACTTC
14 | NA | TRBJ2-5 | TRBV30 | NA | CAWNGGVYQETQYF | TGTGCCTGGAACGGGGGAGTGTACCAAGAGACCCAGTACTTC
16 | once | TRBJ2-1 | TRBV4-3 | TRBD2 | CASSRISGSSYNEQFF | TGCGCCAGCAGCCGCATTAGCGGGAGCTCCTACAATGAGCAGTTCTTC
15 | NA | TRBJ1-5 | TRBV4-3 | NA | CASSQDQWSNQPQHF | TGCGCCAGCAGCCAAGATCAGTGGAGCAACCAGCCCCAGCATTTT
15 | NA | TRBJ2-4 | TRBV6-5 | TRBD2 | CASTHESGGLHIQYF | TGTGCCAGCACCCACGAGAGCGGGGGACTGCACATTCAGTACTTC
17 | NA | TRBJ2-7 | TRBV12-5 | TRBD1 | CASGLTQTGPYSYEQYF | TGTGCTAGTGGTTTGACTCAGACAGGGCCCTACTCCTACGAGCAGTACTTC
15 | NA | TRBJ2-5 | TRBV5-4 | NA | CASSPWGGGRETQYF | TGTGCCAGCAGCCCCTGGGGAGGGGGGAGAGAGACCCAGTACTTC
14 | NA | TRBJ2-7 | TRBV2 | NA | CASSLGQGSYGQYF | TGTGCCAGCAGTTTGGGCCAGGGATCCTACGGGCAGTACTTC
17 | NA | TRBJ2-1 | TRBV28 | TRBD2 | CASSLPGLAEGYNEQFF | TGTGCCAGCAGTCTACCGGGACTAGCGGAGGGGTACAATGAGCAGTTCTTC
12 | NA | TRBJ1-5 | TRBV7-2 | NA | CASSLAQQPQHF | TGCGCCAGCAGCTTAGCCCAACAGCCCCAGCATTTT
13 | once | TRBJ1-2 | TRBV28 | NA | CASARGGGYGYTF | TGTGCCAGCGCAAGGGGAGGGGGCTATGGCTACACCTTC
14 | once | TRBJ2-3 | TRBV7-9 | TRBD1 | CASSFGQGTDTQYF | TGTGCCAGCAGCTTCGGACAGGGCACAGATACGCAGTATTTT
14 | NA | TRBJ1-2 | TRBV18 | NA | CASSRGQPNYGYTF | TGTGCCAGCTCACGGGGCCAACCTAACTATGGCTACACCTTC
15 | NA | TRBJ2-7 | TRBV4-1 | TRBD2 | CASSQVAGDGDEQYF | TGCGCCAGCAGCCAAGTAGCGGGAGACGGAGACGAGCAGTACTTC
15 | few | TRBJ1-4 | TRBV7-2 | TRBD1 | CASSPGQGEHEKLFF | TGTGCCAGCAGTCCGGGACAGGGGGAGCATGAAAAACTGTTTTTT
16 | few | TRBJ2-6 | TRBV4-3 | NA | CASSQEGGSGANVLTF | TGCGCCAGCAGCCAAGAGGGGGGATCTGGGGCCAACGTCCTGACTTTC
11 | NA | TRBJ2-7 | TRBV20-1 | NA | CSARVRAGQYF | TGCAGTGCTAGGGTGCGGGCGGGGCAGTACTTC
16 | NA | TRBJ1-4 | TRBV15 | TRBD1 | CATSRGRTGGNEKLFF | TGTGCCACCAGCAGAGGCCGGACAGGGGGGAATGAAAAACTGTTTTTT
15 | NA | TRBJ1-5 | TRBV5-6 | TRBD1 | CASSLAGQGGQPQHF | TGTGCCAGCAGCTTGGCCGGACAGGGTGGACAGCCCCAGCATTTT